These T cell receptor beta chains were read from a single sample in a study of vaccination effects on CD4 cells after COVID-19. These TCRs are of unknown antigen specificity. TCRdb keeps only in-frame clones here, not all; method: immunoSEQ multiplex PCR. The table shows 45,000 to 55,000 clones, with about three quarters occurring only once. This specimen consisted of CD4+ T cells from PBMCs cultured without peptide, obtained after COVID-19 vaccination. The receptors shown here come from a human donor who received a COVID-19 vaccine. CDR3s include the opening cysteine and the closing phenylalanine or tryptophan. A D gene is named only where the DNA matches it firmly. Size values are once, few and many counts, or a class for expanded clones, and some rows have none.

len,v_gene,j_gene,abundance,d_gene,CDR3nt,CDR3aa
14,TRBV3-1/TRBV3-2,TRBJ1-4,-,-,TGTGCCAGCAGCGATGACAGAACCAGCGAAAAACTGTTTTTT,CASSDDRTSEKLFF
12,TRBV11-2,TRBJ1-2,-,-,TGTGCCAGCAGCTTAGAGGGCCATGGCTACACCTTC,CASSLEGHGYTF
15,TRBV5-1,TRBJ1-4,-,-,TGCGCCAGCAGCTTGGGGTCCTTCAAGTTTGAAAAACTGTTTTTT,CASSLGSFKFEKLFF
11,TRBV19,TRBJ2-1,few,-,TGTGCCAGTAGTATAGAGGGTGAGCAGTTCTTC,CASSIEGEQFF
14,TRBV27,TRBJ2-7,-,TRBD2,TGTGCCAGCAGTTTTCTAGCGGACCTCTCTGAGCAGTACTTC,CASSFLADLSEQYF
13,TRBV18,TRBJ2-5,-,TRBD1,TGTGCCAGCTCGCCCGGGACAGGAGAGACCCAGTACTTC,CASSPGTGETQYF
16,TRBV19,TRBJ2-1,once,-,TGTGCCAGTAGTATCTCCCAAGCGCTCTCCTACAATGAGCAGTTCTTC,CASSISQALSYNEQFF
13,TRBV2,TRBJ1-5,-,-,TGTGCCAGCAGTTCAGGGGAGGAACAGCCCCAGCATTTT,CASSSGEEQPQHF
13,TRBV5-4,TRBJ1-4,-,-,TGTGCCAGCAGCTTGGCCGGGGGCGAAAAACTGTTTTTT,CASSLAGGEKLFF
17,TRBV18,TRBJ2-2,few,-,TGTGCCAGCTCACCACGGTCTAGACTTACGAACACCGGGGAGCTGTTTTTT,CASSPRSRLTNTGELFF
13,TRBV24-1,TRBJ2-5,-,-,TGTGCCACCAGTTACGGGGCCCAAGAGACCCAGTACTTC,CATSYGAQETQYF
15,TRBV5-1,TRBJ1-4,-,-,TGCGCCAGCAGCTTTCGGGGGGGCTATGATGAAAAACTGTTTTTT,CASSFRGGYDEKLFF
15,TRBV19,TRBJ1-2,-,-,TGTGCCAGTAGTAGAGGACCGAGTCGTGGCTATGGCTACACCTTC,CASSRGPSRGYGYTF
15,TRBV7-9,TRBJ1-4,-,-,TGTGCCAGCAGCCCCTGGGGCACAGCCAGGGAAAAACTGTTTTTT,CASSPWGTAREKLFF
15,TRBV6-6,TRBJ2-2,once,-,TGTGCCAGCAGTTACCCAGGGGTGGGCGCCGGGGAGCTGTTTTTT,CASSYPGVGAGELFF
14,TRBV9,TRBJ2-3,-,TRBD2,TGTGCCAGCAACGGGGGGGGTCGTTTAGATACGCAGTATTTT,CASNGGGRLDTQYF
14,TRBV3-1/TRBV3-2,TRBJ2-3,-,-,TGTGCCAGCAGCCGAGGAGGATCCACAGATACGCAGTATTTT,CASSRGGSTDTQYF
15,TRBV10-1,TRBJ2-1,-,TRBD1,TGCGCCAGCAGTGAGTCTTTACAGGGGGCGAATGAGCAGTTCTTC,CASSESLQGANEQFF
14,TRBV7-9,TRBJ1-1,-,TRBD1,TGTGCCAGCAGCTTGGGGGACAGAAACACTGAAGCTTTCTTT,CASSLGDRNTEAFF
17,TRBV5-6,TRBJ1-2,-,TRBD1,TGTGCCAGCAGCTTGGCCGTGGGGGGGACAGGCAACTATGGCTACACCTTC,CASSLAVGGTGNYGYTF
14,TRBV5-1,TRBJ1-1,few,-,TGCGCCAGCAGTATAAATACAGTGAACACTGAAGCTTTCTTT,CASSINTVNTEAFF
17,TRBV7-6,TRBJ1-3,-,TRBD1,TGTGCCAGCAGCCCCGGACAGGGCTTATCCTCTGGAAACACCATATATTTT,CASSPGQGLSSGNTIYF
14,TRBV19,TRBJ1-1,-,-,TGTGCCAGTAGTATAGTGGTTAGGAACACTGAAGCTTTCTTT,CASSIVVRNTEAFF
14,TRBV18,TRBJ1-6,-,-,TGTGCCAGCTCACCAGGGGAAAGGGGCTCACCCCTCCACTTT,CASSPGERGSPLHF
15,TRBV14,TRBJ2-1,-,TRBD2,TGTGCCAGCAGACAAGCTAGCGGGGGCTACAATGAGCAGTTCTTC,CASRQASGGYNEQFF
15,TRBV10-3,TRBJ2-7,-,TRBD2,TGTGCCATCAGTGATAAATCTGGCGGGAGTAGGGGGCAGTACTTC,CAISDKSGGSRGQYF
17,TRBV13,TRBJ1-1,once,-,TGTGCCAGCAGCTCCCTCGGACAGCCTTTTATGAACACTGAAGCTTTCTTT,CASSSLGQPFMNTEAFF